Listed below are T cell receptor beta chains from one sample, sequenced in a study of T cells in Graves' hyperthyroidism and ophthalmopathy. TCRdb reanalysed the multiplex PCR reads using MiXCR and keeps one entry per CDR3 protein. The table has approximately 870,000 distinct CDR3 sequences, over 35% seen once. The sample was blood. The receptors derive from a man aged 18 to 35 with Graves' hyperthyroidism. Both conserved end residues are part of each CDR3. D genes are given only for firm matches. Some rows have no size entry. The others give once, few or many, or a class for an expanded clone.

- TRBJ1-6 many TRBV7-6 CASSLVAETNSPLHF TGTGCCAGCAGCTTAGTGGCGGAGACTAATTCACCCCTCCACTTT
- TRBJ2-7 many TRBV7-4 CASSLATATYEQYF TGTGCCAGCAGCTTAGCCACAGCCACCTACGAGCAGTACTTC
TRBD1 TRBJ1-5 - TRBV24-1 CATSSTGSGETQHF TGTGCCACCAGCTCGACAGGGTCCGGAGAGACCCAGCATTTT
TRBD2 TRBJ2-7 few TRBV7-6 CASSLVGTSGGRSYEQYF TGTGCCAGCAGCTTAGTAGGGACTAGCGGGGGTCGCTCCTACGAGCAGTACTTC
- TRBJ1-6 - TRBV6-5 CASSLGSASPLHF TGTGCCAGCAGTTTAGGGTCTGCTTCACCCCTCCACTTT
- TRBJ1-1 few TRBV4-2 CASSQGHVNTEAFF TGTGCCAGCAGCCAAGGACACGTGAACACTGAAGCTTTCTTT
TRBD2 TRBJ2-7 - TRBV14 CASSQDGTSGRLDEQYF TGTGCCAGCAGCCAAGATGGGACTAGCGGCCGATTGGACGAGCAGTACTTC
TRBD1 TRBJ1-1 - TRBV4-1 CASSLQGAGGTEAFF TGCGCCAGCAGCCTCCAGGGGGCCGGTGGCACTGAAGCTTTCTTT
TRBD1 TRBJ1-5 few TRBV20-1 CSAWDRGGDQPQHF TGCAGTGCTTGGGACAGGGGGGGGGACCAGCCCCAGCATTTT
- TRBJ2-5 once TRBV12-1 CASTFRGLEETQYF TGTGCCAGCACTTTTAGGGGGCTCGAGGAGACCCAGTACTTC
- TRBJ2-7 many TRBV20-1 CSASRQAGTEQYF TGCAGTGCTAGCCGACAGGCGGGCACCGAGCAGTACTTC
- TRBJ2-5 - TRBV7-8 CASSQDGEFGETQYF TGCGCCAGCAGCCAAGATGGGGAGTTTGGGGAGACCCAGTACTTC
TRBD1 TRBJ2-7 - TRBV14 CASSQGGQGAMYEQYF TGTGCCAGCAGCCAAGGTGGCCAGGGGGCCATGTACGAGCAGTACTTC
TRBD2 TRBJ2-5 - TRBV7-2 CASSPSGHRLDLGLAGVKGETQYF TGTGCCAGCAGCCCCTCGGGGCACAGGTTAGATTTGGGACTAGCGGGAGTAAAGGGAGAGACCCAGTACTTC
- TRBJ2-5 - TRBV7-2 CASSRLLLYQETQYF TGTGCCAGCAGCCGTCTCCTCCTGTACCAAGAGACCCAGTACTTC
- TRBJ1-4 once TRBV4-1 CASSQGGASTNEKLFF TGCGCCAGCAGCCAAGGAGGGGCCTCAACTAATGAAAAACTGTTTTTT
TRBD1 TRBJ2-5 few TRBV7-9 CASRARQGARYQETQYF TGTGCCAGCAGAGCTCGACAGGGGGCGAGGTACCAAGAGACCCAGTACTTC
- TRBJ1-5 - TRBV7-8 CAWSLDSNQPQHF TGTGCCTGGAGTTTAGATAGCAATCAGCCCCAGCATTTT
- TRBJ1-1 few TRBV7-9 CASSSGGQGPVEAFF TGTGCCAGCAGCTCCGGCGGGCAGGGGCCGGTTGAAGCTTTCTTT
- TRBJ2-7 - TRBV7-3 CASSLDPGAGGGSYEQYF TGTGCCAGCAGCCTAGACCCCGGGGCCGGCGGGGGCTCGTACGAGCAGTACTTC
- TRBJ1-2 few TRBV4-3 CASSQLGRDGYTF TGCGCCAGCAGCCAACTGGGAAGGGATGGCTACACCTTC
TRBD1 TRBJ1-5 - TRBV5-1 CASSLEGSGGQPQHF TGCGCCAGCAGCTTGGAAGGATCAGGGGGCCAGCCCCAGCATTTT
- TRBJ1-1 few TRBV10-3 CASNLTPGTEAFF TGTGCCAGCAATCTGACTCCGGGGACTGAAGCTTTCTTT
- TRBJ1-2 many TRBV6-5 CASSYGQLDYGYTF TGTGCCAGCAGTTACGGCCAGTTAGACTATGGCTACACCTTC
- TRBJ1-2 - TRBV19 CASAFEGDYGYTF TGTGCCAGTGCCTTCGAGGGTGACTATGGCTACACCTTC
- TRBJ2-5 - TRBV2 CASWRDPQETQYF TGTGCCAGTTGGCGGGACCCCCAAGAGACCCAGTACTTC
- TRBJ2-7 - TRBV12-3/TRBV12-4 CASSLARSRRYF TGTGCCAGCAGTTTAGCGAGGTCTCGGCGGTACTTC
- TRBJ1-1 - TRBV6-1 CASSEFQNTEAFF TGTGCCAGCAGTGAGTTCCAGAACACTGAAGCTTTCTTT
- TRBJ2-5 few TRBV15 CATRGISKETQYF TGTGCCACCCGAGGCATCTCCAAAGAGACCCAGTACTTC
TRBD1 TRBJ2-7 - TRBV7-9 CASSWPGTGVHEQYF TGTGCCAGCAGCTGGCCCGGGACAGGGGTCCACGAGCAGTACTTC
TRBD2 TRBJ2-7 many TRBV29-1 CSVGREGIEQYF TGCAGCGTAGGACGGGAGGGGATCGAGCAGTACTTC
TRBD1 TRBJ1-6 many TRBV2 CASSSRGYRNSPLHF TGTGCCAGCAGCAGCAGGGGGTACAGGAATTCACCCCTCCACTTT
- TRBJ2-5 - TRBV7-9 CASSPRTGRVGETQYF TGTGCCAGCAGCCCCCGGACAGGGAGGGTCGGCGAGACCCAGTACTTC
- TRBJ1-2 many TRBV6-5 CASRGATYGYTF TGTGCCAGCCGTGGAGCTACCTATGGCTACACCTTC
TRBD2 TRBJ2-5 - TRBV7-9 CASSWGGLAGGGRETQYF TGTGCCAGCAGCTGGGGGGGACTAGCGGGAGGGGGTCGAGAGACCCAGTACTTC
- TRBJ2-5 few TRBV6-6 CASSGRGWETQYF TGTGCCAGCTCCGGCCGGGGATGGGAGACCCAGTACTTC
TRBD1 TRBJ1-4 - TRBV7-8 CASSSPGQGKKLFF TGTGCCAGCAGCTCTCCGGGACAGGGGAAAAAACTGTTTTTT
TRBD1 TRBJ1-2 many TRBV12-3/TRBV12-4 CASRGQRTDFYGYTF TGTGCCAGCAGGGGACAGAGAACTGATTTCTATGGCTACACCTTC
- TRBJ2-5 many TRBV2 CASSDSLDPQETQYF TGTGCCAGCAGTGACAGCCTTGATCCCCAAGAGACCCAGTACTTC
- TRBJ2-6 - TRBV10-1 CAGGSGANVLTF TGCGCCGGGGGCTCTGGGGCCAACGTCCTGACTTTC
- TRBJ1-4 few TRBV9 CASSGQLGGKGEKLFF TGTGCCAGCAGCGGACAATTGGGAGGGAAAGGTGAAAAACTGTTTTTT
TRBD1 TRBJ2-6 - TRBV7-9 CASSSPDRVYGANVLTF TGTGCCAGCAGCTCACCTGACAGGGTTTATGGGGCCAACGTCCTGACTTTC
TRBD2 TRBJ2-2 - TRBV7-3 CASSRLAGGPQNGELFF TGTGCCAGCAGCCGGCTAGCGGGGGGGCCACAAAACGGGGAGCTGTTTTTT
- TRBJ1-5 - TRBV10-3 CAISESRGGWQPQHF TGTGCCATCAGTGAGTCGAGGGGAGGATGGCAGCCCCAGCATTTT
- TRBJ2-5 - TRBV29-1 CSSTARVGGRETQYF TGCAGCTCCACCGCCCGGGTTGGGGGAAGAGAGACCCAGTACTTC
- TRBJ1-2 few TRBV19 CASSIRGDRGYTF TGTGCCAGTAGTATTCGGGGGGATCGGGGCTACACCTTC
- TRBJ1-2 many TRBV7-9 CASSSTKSGGYTF TGTGCCAGCAGCTCAACTAAGTCTGGTGGCTACACCTTC
- TRBJ2-2 many TRBV2 CASINSGEGTGELFF TGTGCCAGCATCAACTCAGGGGAGGGCACCGGGGAGCTGTTTTTT
- TRBJ1-5 - TRBV7-2 CASSLGPGGYEHF TGTGCCAGCAGCTTAGGACCCGGGGGGTACGAGCATTTT
- TRBJ1-1 many TRBV29-1 CSVVRVDTEAFF TGCAGCGTTGTCAGGGTCGACACTGAAGCTTTCTTT
TRBD1 TRBJ1-4 - TRBV29-1 CSVGPGQGEKLFF TGCAGCGTTGGACCGGGACAGGGTGAAAAACTGTTTTTT